This T cell receptor (beta chain) was profiled in a study of radiotherapy plus CTLA-4 blockade in lung cancer. Study in general: Among enrolled patients, roughly 20% responded and 30% to 40% achieved disease control. Study outcomes and limitations: Tumor-origin TCR clones grew in blood after radiotherapy plus ipilimumab. Reports state that early shifts in blood T cell clones, with interferon-beta, best predicted response.

Remarks on this clone: What it binds is not known.

CTLA-4 blockade using ipilimumab, together with focal radiation, was received by patients with chemo-refractory metastatic non-small-cell lung cancer. The CDR3 extends over 10 amino acids. Germline CDR1 GTSNPN, CDR2 SVGIG (reference sequence). Trimming stripped 5 bases from V and 12 bases from J, with 13 bases between. Libraries were prepared by immunoSEQ multiplex PCR; TCRdb keeps only in-frame clonotypes and omits some of them. The data contain around 90,000 clones, about 83% of them seen just once; the ten biggest clones take up roughly 15%. The TCR comes from a human donor with non-small cell lung cancer that progressed on radiotherapy plus ipilimumab. V usage is TRBV30 and J usage is TRBJ2-5; D ambiguous. Here the sequenced sample was peripheral blood, taken from a patient treated with radiotherapy plus ipilimumab. CDR3 residues: CAWGGPAKYF. In DNA form, the CDR3 reads TGTGCCTGGGGTGGGCCCGCCAAGTACTTC.